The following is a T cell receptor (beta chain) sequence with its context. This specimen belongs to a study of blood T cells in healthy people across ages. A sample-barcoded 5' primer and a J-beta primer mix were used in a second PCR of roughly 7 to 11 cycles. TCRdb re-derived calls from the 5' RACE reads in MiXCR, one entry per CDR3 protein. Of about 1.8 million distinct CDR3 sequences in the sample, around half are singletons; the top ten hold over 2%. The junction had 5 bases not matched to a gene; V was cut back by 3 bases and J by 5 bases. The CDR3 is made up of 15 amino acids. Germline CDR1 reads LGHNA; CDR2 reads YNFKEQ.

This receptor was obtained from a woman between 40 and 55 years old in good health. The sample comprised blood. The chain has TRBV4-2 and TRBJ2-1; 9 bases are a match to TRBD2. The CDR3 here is CASSHGGGANNEQFF. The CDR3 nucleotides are TGTGCCAGCAGCCACGGCGGGGGGGCCAACAATGAGCAGTTCTTC.